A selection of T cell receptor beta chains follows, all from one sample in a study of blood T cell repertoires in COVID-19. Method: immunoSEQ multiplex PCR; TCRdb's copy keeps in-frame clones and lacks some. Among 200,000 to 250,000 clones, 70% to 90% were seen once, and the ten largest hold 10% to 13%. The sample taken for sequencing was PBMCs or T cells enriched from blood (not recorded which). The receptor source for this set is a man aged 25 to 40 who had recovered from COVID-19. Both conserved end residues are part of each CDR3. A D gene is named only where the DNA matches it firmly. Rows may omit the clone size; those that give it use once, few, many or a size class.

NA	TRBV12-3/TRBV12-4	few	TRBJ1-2	CASMGLNGYTF	TGTGCCAGCATGGGCTTAAATGGCTACACCTTC
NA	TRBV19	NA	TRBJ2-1	CASSTASYSYNEQFF	TGTGCCAGTAGTACAGCTAGTTACTCCTACAATGAGCAGTTCTTC
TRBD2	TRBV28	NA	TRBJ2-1	CASSLAGVGLGNEQFF	TGTGCCAGCAGTTTGGCGGGAGTTGGTCTTGGCAATGAGCAGTTCTTC
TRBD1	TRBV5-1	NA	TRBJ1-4	CASSLNPDRGLISSGKLFF	TGCGCCAGCAGCTTAAATCCGGACAGGGGCCTTATCTCATCGGGAAAACTGTTTTTT
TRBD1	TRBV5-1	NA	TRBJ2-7	CASSRTGGNYEQYF	TGCGCCAGCAGCCGGACAGGGGGTAACTACGAGCAGTACTTC
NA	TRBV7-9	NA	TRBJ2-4	CASSFMADVGGRNIQYF	TGTGCCAGCAGCTTCATGGCGGACGTAGGGGGAAGGAACATTCAGTACTTC
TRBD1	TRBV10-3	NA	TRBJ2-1	CAITDRTGLNEQFF	TGTGCCATCACCGACAGGACAGGCCTCAATGAGCAGTTCTTC
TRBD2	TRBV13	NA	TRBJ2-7	CASTPGLALSYEQYF	TGTGCCAGCACCCCTGGACTAGCGCTATCCTACGAGCAGTACTTC
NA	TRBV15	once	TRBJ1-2	CATSRDYRSMTYGYTF	TGTGCCACCAGCAGAGATTATCGGAGCATGACCTATGGCTACACCTTC
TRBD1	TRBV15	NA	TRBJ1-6	CATSPRDRSNSPLHF	TGTGCCACCAGCCCTCGGGACAGATCAAATTCACCCCTCCACTTT
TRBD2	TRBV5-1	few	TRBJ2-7	CASSSSGLAGVGSYEQYF	TGCGCCAGCAGCTCGTCGGGACTAGCGGGAGTAGGGTCCTACGAGCAGTACTTC
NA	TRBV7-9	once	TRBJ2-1	CASSFTAGRKNEQFF	TGTGCCAGCAGTTTTACGGCAGGGAGGAAGAATGAGCAGTTCTTC
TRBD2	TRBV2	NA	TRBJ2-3	CATKAGGPTDTQYF	TGTGCCACCAAAGCGGGGGGGCCGACAGATACGCAGTATTTT
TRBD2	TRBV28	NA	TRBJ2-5	CASKGLASQETQYF	TGTGCCAGCAAGGGACTAGCGTCCCAAGAGACCCAGTACTTC
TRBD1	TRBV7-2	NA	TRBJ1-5	CASSLGQGSNQPQHF	TGTGCCAGCAGCTTAGGACAGGGAAGCAATCAGCCCCAGCATTTT
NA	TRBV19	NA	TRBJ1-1	CASSIKGGGWGPEAFF	TGTGCCAGTAGTATAAAAGGCGGGGGATGGGGTCCTGAAGCTTTCTTT
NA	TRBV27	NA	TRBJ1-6	CASRLQGMNSPLHF	TGTGCCAGCAGGCTACAGGGAATGAATTCACCCCTCCACTTT
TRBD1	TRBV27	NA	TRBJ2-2	CASSFGGQGYTGELFF	TGTGCCAGCAGTTTTGGAGGACAGGGTTACACCGGGGAGCTGTTTTTT
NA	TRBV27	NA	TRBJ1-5	CASSLDIGGQPQHF	TGTGCCAGCAGTTTGGACATAGGCGGTCAGCCCCAGCATTTT
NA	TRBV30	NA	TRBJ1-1	CAWAPTGSTEAFF	TGTGCCTGGGCCCCCACAGGTTCCACTGAAGCTTTCTTT